The entry that follows covers one T cell receptor (beta chain) sequence. TCRdb's table, derived via immunoSEQ multiplex PCR, lists solely in-frame clones and lacks some. Counted here are 230,000 or so clones, roughly 84% occurring once; the ten biggest clones make up approximately 2.4%. Germline CDR1 and CDR2: SGHNT and YYREEE (reference sequence). Trimming pared 2 bases from V and 0 bases from J, leaving 14 bases between. The CDR3 extends over 16 amino acids. These data belong to a study of blood T cell repertoires in COVID-19. Study information: Sources were T cells, B-cell-depleted T cells, or PBMCs; the material itself was cDNA or gDNA.

This chain links TRBV5-4 with TRBJ1-1; a possible D gene is TRBD1 (5 bases). This receptor was obtained from a man in his forties who had recovered from COVID-19. Sample: peripheral blood. This CDR3 is CASSLGSRTMNTEAFF. CDR3 nucleotide sequence: TGTGCCAGCAGCTTAGGGTCCCGGACAATGAACACTGAAGCTTTCTTT.